What follows are 21 T cell receptor beta chains derived from one specimen sequenced in a study of early T cells in non-severe SARS-CoV-2 infection. TCRdb recomputed calls from the 5' RACE reads with MiXCR, one row per CDR3 protein. This sample yields roughly 28,000 distinct CDR3 sequences, of which 3.5% to 4.5% are seen a single time; approximately 4.4% belongs to the top ten. The sequenced sample consisted of whole blood. These receptor sequences come from an adult who was a healthcare worker with PCR-confirmed SARS-CoV-2 infection or an uninfected control (not recorded which).

This clonotype was seen ten or more times. The chain is built from TRBV29-1 and TRBJ2-6; no clear D. Trimming left V 4 bases short and J 0 bases short, with 4 bases between. This CDR3 comprises 13 residues. Per germline, CDR1 SQVTM and CDR2 ANQGSEA. The CDR3 reads CSVADSGANVLTF. The CDR3 nucleotides are TGCAGCGTTGCCGACTCTGGGGCCAACGTCCTGACTTTC.

The chain joins TRBV12-3 or TRBV12-4 to TRBJ2-7; the match to TRBD1 covers 9 bases. V was clipped by 3 bases and J by 0 bases; unmatched bases: 3. The CDR3 is made up of 15 amino acids. The CDR3 DNA follows: TGTGCCAGCAGTTTCGACAGGGGGAGCTCCTACGAGCAGTACTTC. Amino acids: CASSFDRGSSYEQYF.

This clonotype appeared many times. The CDR3 here is CASTRGGGGVSTDTQYF. The CDR3 DNA follows: TGTGCCAGCACCCGAGGAGGAGGCGGGGTTAGCACAGATACGCAGTATTTT. The chain uses TRBV28 and TRBJ2-3; a possible D gene is TRBD2 (6 bases). The V and J ends lost 7 bases and 0 bases respectively, with 20 bases between them. The germline gives CDR1 MDHEN, CDR2 SYDVKM. The CDR3 is 17 residues long.

This clonotype was observed a handful of times. J is TRBJ2-7 and V is TRBV15; the match to TRBD1 covers 7 bases. This CDR3 has 16 residues. The trim removed 0 bases at V and 5 bases at J, leaving 10 bases unmatched. Germline CDR1 reads LNHNV; CDR2 reads YYDKDF (reference sequence). The CDR3 region has the DNA TGTGCCACCAGCAGAGATCGGCCCAGACAGGGAGACGAGCAGTACTTC. Translation gives CATSRDRPRQGDEQYF.

This clonotype showed up many times. The V gene is TRBV11-3, the J gene TRBJ2-3; TRBD1 is a possible D gene (5 bases). Germline loops: CDR1 SGHNT, CDR2 YENEEA. V was shortened by 4 bases and J by 4 bases, with 6 bases between the two germline ends. The CDR3 extends over 12 amino acids. This CDR3 is CASSSRADTQYF. CDR3 coding DNA: TGTGCCAGCAGCTCCAGGGCAGATACGCAGTATTTT.

The sample holds a few counts of this clonotype. V gene TRBV5-5 combines with J gene TRBJ1-3; D is undetermined. The CDR3 has 12 amino acids. Trimming stripped 5 bases from V and 2 bases from J, with 5 bases between. Germline V gene data show CDR1 as SGHKS and CDR2 as YYEKEE (reference sequence). For the CDR3, the DNA is TGTGCCAGCAGGGAGCCTGGAAACACCATATATTTT. Its translation: CASREPGNTIYF.

The V call is TRBV4-1, the J call TRBJ2-4, with D perhaps given as TRBD1 or TRBD2 (5 bases each). This CDR3 has 13 residues. The germline V gene encodes CDR1 MGHRA and CDR2 YSYEKL. The ends were cut back, 1 base at V and 13 bases at J, with 14 bases in the middle. The CDR3 loop is CASSQAGGAAQYF. The CDR3, as DNA: TGCGCCAGCAGCCAAGCTGGGGGAGCGGCCCAGTACTTC.

Many counts were recorded for this clonotype. V and J are TRBV9 and TRBJ1-5; no firm D call. CDR1 and CDR2 (germline): SGDLS, YYNGEE. This CDR3 region has 14 residues. V was shortened by 3 bases and J by 6 bases, with 13 bases between the two germline ends. This CDR3 reads CASSASHSGQPQHF. As DNA, the CDR3 is TGTGCCAGCAGCGCAAGCCACTCAGGTCAGCCCCAGCATTTT.

Ten or more counts support this clonotype. DNA for the CDR3: TGTGCCAGCAGTCGATTCGCGGGGCACAATGAGCAGTTCTTC. It yields the protein CASSRFAGHNEQFF. This rearrangement joins TRBV28 to TRBJ2-1, with D possibly TRBD2 on 6 matching bases. The CDR3 runs 14 residues. The germline gives CDR1 MDHEN, CDR2 SYDVKM. V was cut by 5 bases and J by 5 bases, with 13 bases left in between.

At least ten counts were recorded for this clonotype. This CDR3 reads CSARDRRGNTEAFF. The CDR3 nucleotides read TGCAGTGCTAGAGATCGCAGGGGGAACACTGAAGCTTTCTTT. The chain links TRBV20-1 to TRBJ1-1; D may be TRBD1 (6 bases). CDR1 is DFQATT and CDR2 is SNEGSKA in the germline V gene (reference sequence). Trimming shortened V by 0 bases and J by 1 base, and 9 bases separated the two germline ends. CDR3 length: 14 amino acids.

This clonotype was detected only a few times. The chain employs TRBV20-1 and TRBJ2-1; 9 nucleotides line up with TRBD2. This CDR3 is built from 18 residues. The germline CDR1 and CDR2 sequences are DFQATT and SNEGSKA (reference sequence). V gave up 1 base and J gave up 0 bases; unmatched junction bases: 10. The CDR3 region is CSARGCGRAYSSYNEQFF. CDR3 coding DNA: TGCAGTGCTAGAGGGTGCGGGAGGGCCTATAGCTCCTACAATGAGCAGTTCTTC.

The table lists this clonotype with a few counts. The genes are TRBV30 and TRBJ1-6; 7 bases map to TRBD1. CDR1 and CDR2 (germline): GTSNPN, SVGIG (reference sequence). V lost 2 bases and J lost 6; bases outside the gene matches: 1. CDR3 length equals 13 residues. The CDR3 nucleotides are TGTGCCTGGAGTTGGGACAGTAATTCACCCCTCCACTTT. Protein product: CAWSWDSNSPLHF.

This clonotype was picked up many times. The chain recombines TRBV2 with TRBJ2-1; perhaps D is TRBD1 or TRBD2 (6 bases each). Trimming shortened V by 6 bases and J by 2 bases, and 11 bases separated the two germline ends. Germline V gene lookup returns CDR1 SNHLY and CDR2 FYNNEI. The CDR3 is 14 residues long. CDR3 protein: CASSGGIPYNEQFF. The CDR3 DNA is TGTGCCAGCAGCGGGGGCATTCCCTACAATGAGCAGTTCTTC.

The chain has TRBV11-2 and TRBJ2-1; no clear D. Germline loops: CDR1 SGHAT, CDR2 FQNNGV. The CDR3 spans 14 residues. The V gene lost 4 bases and the J gene lost 0 bases, with 7 bases spanning the gap. This CDR3 is CASSSGSSYNEQFF. The CDR3 nucleotides read TGTGCCAGCAGCTCGGGCTCCTCCTACAATGAGCAGTTCTTC.

This clonotype was recorded at least ten times. The chain is built from TRBV7-2 and TRBJ2-5; 7 bases line up with TRBD2. There are 15 residues in the CDR3. Trimming at V came to 4 bases and at J to 7 bases, leaving 12 bases not matched to a gene. Germline V gene data show CDR1 as SGHTA and CDR2 as FQGNSA. The CDR3 DNA reads TGTGCCAGCAGCTATGAGACTAGCAATAGGGTGACCCAGTACTTC. Translating it yields CASSYETSNRVTQYF. The full variable domain, with the rest looked up from reference TRBV7-2 and TRBJ2-5, is GAGVSQSPSNKVTEKGKDVELRCDPISGHTALYWYRQSLGQGLEFLIYFQGNSAPDKSGLPSDRFSAERTGGSVSTLTIQRTQQEDSAVYLCASSYETSNRVTQYFGPGTRLLVL.

This clonotype was seen at least ten times. V usage is TRBV5-1 and J usage is TRBJ2-3; 9 bases match TRBD2. Unmatched junction bases numbered 3, after V lost 0 bases and J lost 4 bases. The germline V gene has CDR1 SGHRS and CDR2 YFSETQ. The CDR3 sequence is 15 residues long. The CDR3 nucleotides are TGCGCCAGCAGCTTGGGTAGCGGGAGCGCAGATACGCAGTATTTT. It yields the protein CASSLGSGSADTQYF.

CDR3 DNA sequence: TGCGCCAGCAGTTCCGGGACGTTGAGCAATTCACCCCTCCACTTT. Translating gives CASSSGTLSNSPLHF. The gene calls are TRBV10-2 and TRBJ1-6; possibly TRBD1 for D (5 bases). This CDR3 is 15 amino acids long. Deletions cut 5 bases from V and 7 bases from J, with 15 bases between. Germline lookup yields CDR1 WSHSY and CDR2 SAAADI.

This chain joins TRBV7-6 and TRBJ2-2; the D gene could be TRBD1 or TRBD2 (5 bases each). The CDR3 is 14 amino acids. The germline V gene encodes CDR1 SGHVS and CDR2 FNYEAQ. V gave up 4 bases and J gave up 1 base, with 7 bases separating them. DNA of the CDR3: TGTGCCAGCAGCTGGGACGAGAACACCGGGGAGCTGTTTTTT. It is translated as CASSWDENTGELFF. Full variable domain (remainder filled in from reference TRBV7-6 and TRBJ2-2): GAGVSQSPRYKVTKRGQDVALRCDPISGHVSLYWYRQALGQGPEFLTYFNYEAQQDKSGLPNDRFSAERPEGSISTLTIQRTEQRDSAMYRCASSWDENTGELFFGEGSRLTVL.

This chain uses TRBV10-3 with TRBJ1-2, with 7 nucleotides matching TRBD1. V was pared by 7 bases and J by 5 bases, with 16 bases of the junction left unmatched. CDR3 length equals 16 residues. In germline, CDR1 is ENHRY, CDR2 SYGVKD. DNA for the CDR3: TGTGCCATCAAACCGGGACAGTTCCTTTCGAGTTATGGCTACACCTTC. Translating gives CAIKPGQFLSSYGYTF.

The J gene is TRBJ2-7, the V gene TRBV2; 10 bases line up with TRBD2. From germline, CDR1 is SNHLY and CDR2 FYNNEI. There are 16 residues in the CDR3. V was clipped by 0 bases and J by 4 bases; unmatched bases: 6. The CDR3 sequence: CASSEALWGLAYEQYF. CDR3 sequence (DNA): TGTGCCAGCAGTGAAGCGCTATGGGGACTAGCGTACGAGCAGTACTTC.

In nucleotides, the CDR3 is TGTGCCAGCAGCCCCCCCCCAGGGAGGACCAAAAACATTCAGTACTTC. Encoded protein: CASSPPPGRTKNIQYF. V and J are TRBV7-9 and TRBJ2-4; TRBD2 is a possible D gene (6 bases). V shed 5 bases and J shed 2 bases, with 16 bases lying between them. There are 16 residues in the CDR3. The germline V gene has CDR1 SEHNR and CDR2 FQNEAQ (reference sequence).